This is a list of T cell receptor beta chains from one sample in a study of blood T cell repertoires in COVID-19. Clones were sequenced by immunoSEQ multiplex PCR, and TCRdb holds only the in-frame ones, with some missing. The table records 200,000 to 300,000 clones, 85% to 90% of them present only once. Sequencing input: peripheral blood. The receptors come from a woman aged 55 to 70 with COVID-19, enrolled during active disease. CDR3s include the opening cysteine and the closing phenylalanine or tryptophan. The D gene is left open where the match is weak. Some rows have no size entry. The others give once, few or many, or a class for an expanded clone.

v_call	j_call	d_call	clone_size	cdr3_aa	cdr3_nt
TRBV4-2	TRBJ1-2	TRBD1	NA	CASSQDGIDRGPNYGYTF	TGTGCCAGCAGCCAAGACGGTATTGACAGGGGGCCTAACTATGGCTACACCTTC
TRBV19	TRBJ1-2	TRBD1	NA	CASRTPQGRGGYTF	TGTGCCAGTAGGACCCCACAGGGGCGAGGGGGCTACACCTTC
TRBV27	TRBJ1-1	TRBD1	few	CASSPRTGYGTEAFF	TGTGCCAGCAGTCCCCGGACAGGGTACGGCACTGAAGCTTTCTTT
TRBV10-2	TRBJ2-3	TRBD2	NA	CASTVAGTDTQYF	TGCGCCAGCACCGTAGCGGGAACAGATACGCAGTATTTT
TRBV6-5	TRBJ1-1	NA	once	CASRLGLLNTEAFF	TGTGCCAGCAGGCTGGGACTACTTAACACTGAAGCTTTCTTT
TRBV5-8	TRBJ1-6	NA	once	CASSLADNSPLHF	TGTGCCAGCAGCTTAGCTGATAATTCACCCCTCCACTTT
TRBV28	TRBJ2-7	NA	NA	CASSLTTLGEQYF	TGTGCCAGCAGTTTAACGACTCTCGGCGAGCAGTACTTC
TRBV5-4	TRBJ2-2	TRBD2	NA	CASSLSGRYTGELFF	TGTGCCAGCAGCCTCTCCGGGAGGTACACCGGGGAGCTGTTTTTT
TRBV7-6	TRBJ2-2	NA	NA	CASSSSGYYTGELFF	TGTGCCAGCAGCTCCTCGGGTTATTACACCGGGGAGCTGTTTTTT
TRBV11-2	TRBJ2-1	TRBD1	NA	CASSLDMRQGNPYNEQFF	TGTGCCAGCAGCTTAGATATGAGACAGGGGAACCCCTACAATGAGCAGTTCTTC
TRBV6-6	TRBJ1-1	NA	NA	CASSLRGGGVTEAFF	TGTGCCAGCAGCTTACGAGGGGGGGGAGTCACTGAAGCTTTCTTT
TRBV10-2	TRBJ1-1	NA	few	CASSVGGNTEAFF	TGCGCCAGCAGTGTGGGAGGGAACACTGAAGCTTTCTTT
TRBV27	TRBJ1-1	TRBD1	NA	CASRKEGAVTEAFF	TGTGCCAGCAGAAAGGAGGGGGCGGTTACTGAAGCTTTCTTT
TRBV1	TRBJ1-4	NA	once	CTSSTPGTEGEKLFF	TGCACCAGCAGCACTCCCGGGACAGAGGGGGAAAAACTGTTTTTT
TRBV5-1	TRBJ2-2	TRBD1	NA	CASSPQGSETGELFF	TGCGCCAGCAGCCCACAGGGGAGTGAGACCGGGGAGCTGTTTTTT
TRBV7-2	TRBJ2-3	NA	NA	CASSWTAADTQYF	TGTGCCAGCAGCTGGACAGCGGCAGATACGCAGTATTTT
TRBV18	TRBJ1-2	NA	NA	CASSPGHNLYTF	TGTGCCAGCTCACCAGGACACAACCTCTACACCTTC
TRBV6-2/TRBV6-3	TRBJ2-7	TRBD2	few	CASSNGGGRYEQYF	TGTGCCAGCAGCAACGGCGGGGGTCGGTACGAGCAGTACTTC
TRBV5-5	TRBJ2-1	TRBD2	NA	CASMRAGGYNEQFF	TGTGCCAGCATGAGAGCGGGAGGGTACAATGAGCAGTTCTTC
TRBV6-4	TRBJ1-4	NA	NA	CASSVNAGEKLFF	TGTGCCAGCAGTGTGAACGCCGGTGAAAAACTGTTTTTT
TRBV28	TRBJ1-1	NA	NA	CASTLLGRRKAFF	TGTGCCAGCACCCTTCTTGGCAGAAGAAAAGCTTTCTTT
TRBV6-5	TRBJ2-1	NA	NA	CASSRTGPSYNEQFF	TGTGCCAGCAGCCGAACAGGGCCCTCCTACAATGAGCAGTTCTTC
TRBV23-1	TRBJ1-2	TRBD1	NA	CASSQWGQGAHGYTF	TGCGCCAGCAGTCAATGGGGACAGGGGGCGCATGGCTACACCTTC
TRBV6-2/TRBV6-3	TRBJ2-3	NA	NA	CASSAPAGGTDTQYF	TGTGCCAGCAGTGCACCCGCGGGTGGCACAGATACGCAGTATTTT
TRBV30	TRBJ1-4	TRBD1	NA	CAWSGTGTNEKLFF	TGTGCCTGGAGTGGGACAGGGACTAATGAAAAACTGTTTTTT
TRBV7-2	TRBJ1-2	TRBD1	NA	CASSLAGQNYGYTF	TGTGCCAGCAGCTTAGCGGGACAGAACTATGGCTACACCTTC
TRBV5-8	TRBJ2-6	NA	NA	CASSLVLGGNSGANVLTF	TGTGCCAGCAGCTTGGTTCTAGGGGGTAACTCTGGGGCCAACGTCCTGACTTTC
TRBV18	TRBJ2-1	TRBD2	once	CASSPQGTSGGSSYNEQFF	TGTGCCAGCTCACCACAGGGGACTAGCGGAGGAAGCTCCTACAATGAGCAGTTCTTC
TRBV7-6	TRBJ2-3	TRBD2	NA	CASSGLGLAGSSTDTQYF	TGTGCCAGCAGCGGACTAGGACTAGCGGGATCTAGCACAGATACGCAGTATTTT
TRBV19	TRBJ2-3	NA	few	CASSNPGFTDTQYF	TGTGCCAGTAGTAACCCGGGGTTCACAGATACGCAGTATTTT
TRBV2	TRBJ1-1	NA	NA	CASSEAQNPPAAFF	TGTGCCAGCAGTGAAGCCCAGAACCCGCCTGCAGCTTTCTTT
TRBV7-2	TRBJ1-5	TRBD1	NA	CASSSTGGNQPQHF	TGTGCCAGCAGCTCTACAGGGGGCAATCAGCCCCAGCATTTT
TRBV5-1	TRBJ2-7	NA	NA	CASSWAPLGEQYF	TGCGCCAGCAGCTGGGCGCCCCTGGGCGAGCAGTACTTC
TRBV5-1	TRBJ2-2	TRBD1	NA	CASSVGQLTGELFF	TGCGCCAGCAGCGTGGGACAGCTTACCGGGGAGCTGTTTTTT
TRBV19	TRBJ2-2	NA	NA	CASTPPRGELFF	TGTGCCAGTACCCCCCCGCGTGGGGAGCTGTTTTTT
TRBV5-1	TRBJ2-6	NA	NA	CASSLYTGANVLTF	TGCGCCAGCAGCTTGTATACTGGGGCCAACGTCCTGACTTTC
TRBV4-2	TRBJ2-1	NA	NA	CASSQEGRGGNEQFF	TGTGCCAGCAGCCAAGAAGGAAGGGGTGGGAATGAGCAGTTCTTC
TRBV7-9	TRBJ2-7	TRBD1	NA	CASSFTRDRGSYEQYF	TGTGCCAGCAGCTTTACCCGGGACAGGGGTTCCTACGAGCAGTACTTC
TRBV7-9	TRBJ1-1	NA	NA	CASSLSLQLNTEAFF	TGTGCCAGCAGCTTATCGCTGCAGTTGAACACTGAAGCTTTCTTT
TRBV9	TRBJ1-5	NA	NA	CASSVAGGVQPQHF	TGTGCCAGCAGCGTAGCGGGAGGCGTACAGCCCCAGCATTTT
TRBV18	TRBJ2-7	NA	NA	CASSPPLYNRYDSSYEQYF	TGTGCCAGCTCACCACCTCTCTACAACCGATACGACAGCTCCTACGAGCAGTACTTC
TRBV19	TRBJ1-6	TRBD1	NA	CASSIRGQGSSPLHF	TGTGCCAGTAGTATCCGGGGACAGGGAAGTTCACCCCTCCACTTT
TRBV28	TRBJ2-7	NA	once	CASSLFRAGSYEQYF	TGTGCCAGCAGTTTATTTAGGGCGGGATCCTACGAGCAGTACTTC
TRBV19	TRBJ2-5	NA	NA	CASSPLTPGTQYF	TGTGCCAGTAGTCCCCTCACCCCCGGGACCCAGTACTTC
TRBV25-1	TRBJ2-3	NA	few	CASSKTVGDTQYF	TGTGCCAGCAGTAAGACTGTTGGAGATACGCAGTATTTT
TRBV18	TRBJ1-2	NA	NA	CASSPPSLAGYGYTF	TGTGCCAGCTCACCACCGTCACTGGCGGGCTATGGCTACACCTTC
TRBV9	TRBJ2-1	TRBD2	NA	CASSVSSGGLDEQFF	TGTGCCAGCAGCGTTTCTAGCGGGGGTCTCGATGAGCAGTTCTTC
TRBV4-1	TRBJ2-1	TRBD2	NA	CASSRSGGSSYNEQFF	TGCGCCAGCAGCCGGAGCGGGGGCAGCTCCTACAATGAGCAGTTCTTC
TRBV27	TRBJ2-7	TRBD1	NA	CASSLAGGIYEQYF	TGTGCCAGCAGTTTAGCAGGGGGCATTTACGAGCAGTACTTC
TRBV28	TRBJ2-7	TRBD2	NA	CASTLKRGPLGEQYF	TGTGCCAGCACCCTCAAGCGGGGGCCCCTTGGGGAGCAGTACTTC
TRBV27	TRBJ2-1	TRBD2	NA	CASSLTSGNEQFF	TGTGCCAGCAGTTTAACTAGCGGTAATGAGCAGTTCTTC
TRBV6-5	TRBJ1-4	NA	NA	CASSYSGEGGEKLFF	TGTGCCAGCAGTTACTCCGGCGAGGGAGGTGAAAAACTGTTTTTT